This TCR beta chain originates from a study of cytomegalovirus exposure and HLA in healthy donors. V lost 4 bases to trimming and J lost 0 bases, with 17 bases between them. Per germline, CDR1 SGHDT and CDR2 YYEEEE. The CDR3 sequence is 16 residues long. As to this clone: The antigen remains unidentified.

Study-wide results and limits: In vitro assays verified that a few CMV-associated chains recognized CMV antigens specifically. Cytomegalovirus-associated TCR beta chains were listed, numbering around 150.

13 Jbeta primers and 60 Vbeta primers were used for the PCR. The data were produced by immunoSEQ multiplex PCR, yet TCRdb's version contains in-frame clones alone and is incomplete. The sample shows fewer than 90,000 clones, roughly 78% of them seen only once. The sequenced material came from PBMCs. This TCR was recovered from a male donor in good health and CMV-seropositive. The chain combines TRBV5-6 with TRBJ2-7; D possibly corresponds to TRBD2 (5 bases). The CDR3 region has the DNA TGTGCCAGCAGCACCCTTTGGGAGACAACCTCCTACGAGCAGTACTTC. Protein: CASSTLWETTSYEQYF.